The rows below give T cell receptor beta chains drawn from one sample of a study of monozygotic twins with cystic fibrosis. Assay: immunoSEQ multiplex PCR; the TCRdb copy retains only in-frame clones and omits some. The sample holds over 30,000 clones, roughly three fifths seen once. What was sequenced was blood. These receptors all stem from a girl between 5 and 17 years old with cystic fibrosis. Both conserved end residues are part of each CDR3. A D gene is named only where the DNA matches it firmly. Clone size is not always given. Where it is, it says once, few, many or a class for expanded clones.

CASSLYNSGADGYTF,TGTGCCAGCAGCCTCTACAACTCGGGCGCGGATGGCTACACCTTC,15,TRBV7-9,few,TRBJ1-2,NA
CASSLWAGEETQYF,TGTGCCAGCAGCTTGTGGGCAGGGGAAGAGACCCAGTACTTC,14,TRBV5-4,once,TRBJ2-5,NA
CASSQQAPLAGRGTEAFF,TGTGCCAGCAGCCAGCAAGCCCCCTTAGCAGGGCGGGGGACTGAAGCTTTCTTT,18,TRBV4-2,NA,TRBJ1-1,NA
CSVGSITSTDTQYF,TGCAGCGTTGGGTCGATTACTAGCACAGATACGCAGTATTTT,14,TRBV29-1,NA,TRBJ2-3,NA
CASSQEARRTNEKLFF,TGCGCCAGCAGCCAAGAAGCCAGGAGAACTAATGAAAAACTGTTTTTT,16,TRBV4-3,NA,TRBJ1-4,NA
CASKREMASGLNEQFF,TGTGCCAGCAAACGAGAGATGGCTAGCGGGCTCAATGAGCAGTTCTTC,16,TRBV2,once,TRBJ2-1,TRBD2
CASSLVGSGYEQYF,TGTGCCAGCAGCTTAGTCGGGAGTGGGTACGAGCAGTACTTC,14,TRBV7-2,NA,TRBJ2-7,NA
CASSLGRGLAGDEQFF,TGTGCCAGCAGCTTAGGTAGGGGACTAGCGGGGGATGAGCAGTTCTTC,16,TRBV7-2,once,TRBJ2-1,TRBD2
CASSLDPVNPYEQYF,TGTGCCAGCAGCTTGGACCCTGTGAACCCCTACGAGCAGTACTTC,15,TRBV5-5,NA,TRBJ2-7,NA
CASSPDAGINGYTF,TGTGCCAGCAGCCCCGACGCCGGAATCAATGGCTACACCTTC,14,TRBV7-9,NA,TRBJ1-2,NA
CASMMGQGFEGTQYF,TGTGCCAGCATGATGGGACAGGGGTTTGAGGGGACCCAGTACTTC,15,TRBV2,NA,TRBJ2-5,TRBD1
CASRRMGEKLFF,TGTGCCAGCAGGCGAATGGGTGAAAAACTGTTTTTT,12,TRBV6-1,NA,TRBJ1-4,NA
CASSLDGTANEKLFF,TGTGCCAGCAGCTTAGACGGGACGGCTAATGAAAAACTGTTTTTT,15,TRBV5-6,NA,TRBJ1-4,NA
CAWSAGQGSDTQYF,TGTGCCTGGAGTGCAGGACAGGGGTCAGATACGCAGTATTTT,14,TRBV30,NA,TRBJ2-3,TRBD1
CASSHRTAANYGYTF,TGTGCCAGCAGTCACCGGACAGCTGCTAACTATGGCTACACCTTC,15,TRBV28,few,TRBJ1-2,NA
CASSLDRGAYTF,TGTGCCAGCAGCTTAGATCGGGGGGCCTACACCTTC,12,TRBV7-2,NA,TRBJ1-2,NA
CAWSVQREGRDEQFF,TGTGCCTGGAGTGTACAGCGGGAGGGCCGCGATGAGCAGTTCTTC,15,TRBV30,NA,TRBJ2-1,TRBD2
CASSLSIGGQETQYF,TGTGCCAGCAGCTTAAGTATTGGGGGCCAAGAGACCCAGTACTTC,15,TRBV7-8,NA,TRBJ2-5,NA
CASSVTGVVTYEQYF,TGTGCCAGCAGCGTCACAGGGGTGGTAACCTACGAGCAGTACTTC,15,TRBV9,few,TRBJ2-7,TRBD1
CASSRGAFF,TGTGCCAGCAGCCGAGGAGCTTTCTTT,9,TRBV27,NA,TRBJ1-1,NA
CATSSLFGGQRSTEAFF,TGTGCCACCAGCAGCCTCTTTGGGGGACAGAGGAGTACTGAAGCTTTCTTT,17,TRBV15,few,TRBJ1-1,TRBD1
CSARKNQPQHF,TGCAGTGCTAGAAAGAATCAGCCCCAGCATTTT,11,TRBV20-1,NA,TRBJ1-5,NA
CASSLFAGGGTGELFF,TGCGCCAGCAGCTTGTTCGCAGGCGGAGGAACCGGGGAGCTGTTTTTT,16,TRBV5-1,NA,TRBJ2-2,NA
CAWSKGMLSYEQYF,TGTGCCTGGAGTAAAGGGATGCTCTCCTACGAGCAGTACTTC,14,TRBV30,NA,TRBJ2-7,NA
CASGLVLGTGVDYGYTF,TGTGCTAGTGGTTTGGTACTGGGGACAGGGGTGGACTATGGCTACACCTTC,17,TRBV12-5,few,TRBJ1-2,TRBD1
CASSLEIRGSTGELFF,TGTGCCAGCAGCTTAGAGATACGGGGGTCCACCGGGGAGCTGTTTTTT,16,TRBV13,NA,TRBJ2-2,NA
CAWRPDSTEAFF,TGTGCCTGGAGGCCGGACAGCACTGAAGCTTTCTTT,12,TRBV30,few,TRBJ1-1,NA
CASSPVQGANTEAFF,TGTGCCAGCTCACCAGTACAGGGGGCGAACACTGAAGCTTTCTTT,15,TRBV18,few,TRBJ1-1,TRBD1
CASSLEARQETQYF,TGTGCCAGCAGCTTGGAGGCCAGACAAGAGACCCAGTACTTC,14,TRBV5-6,NA,TRBJ2-5,NA
CASSVVASGTQYF,TGTGCCAGCAGCGTAGTGGCTAGCGGGACCCAGTACTTC,13,TRBV9,NA,TRBJ2-5,TRBD2
CASSLGSQPQHF,TGTGCCAGCAGCTTGGGATCTCAGCCCCAGCATTTT,12,TRBV5-6,few,TRBJ1-5,NA
CASSLRVLEGSYEQYF,TGTGCCAGCAGCTTAAGGGTGCTCGAGGGGAGCTACGAGCAGTACTTC,16,TRBV11-2,NA,TRBJ2-7,NA
CASSYSRSNYGYTF,TGTGCCAGCAGTTACAGCAGATCTAACTATGGCTACACCTTC,14,TRBV6-5,NA,TRBJ1-2,NA
CASSPDGDTDTQYF,TGTGCCAGCAGCCCGGACGGGGACACAGATACGCAGTATTTT,14,TRBV2,NA,TRBJ2-3,NA
CASSCPMTEAFF,TGCGCCAGTTCTTGCCCTATGACTGAAGCTTTCTTT,12,TRBV23-1,NA,TRBJ1-1,NA
CAISESTPGDNVDRAQYF,TGTGCCATCAGTGAGTCGACTCCGGGAGACAACGTTGACAGGGCCCAGTACTTC,18,TRBV10-3,NA,TRBJ2-5,NA
CASSFSRAYGNTIYF,TGTGCCAGCAGCTTCTCCCGGGCTTACGGAAACACCATATATTTT,15,TRBV7-2,NA,TRBJ1-3,NA
CASSLGGNTEAFF,TGTGCCAGCAGCTTAGGGGGGAACACTGAAGCTTTCTTT,13,TRBV5-4,few,TRBJ1-1,NA
CASSPPGQRETQYF,TGTGCCAGCAGCCCCCCGGGACAGAGGGAGACCCAGTACTTC,14,TRBV11-3,NA,TRBJ2-5,TRBD1
CASSQEGTVSYEQYF,TGTGCCAGCAGCCAAGAAGGGACAGTCTCCTACGAGCAGTACTTC,15,TRBV4-2,NA,TRBJ2-7,TRBD1
CASSPGSNYGYTF,TGTGCCAGCTCACCGGGGTCGAACTATGGCTACACCTTC,13,TRBV18,NA,TRBJ1-2,NA
CASSLTTGWDEKLFF,TGCGCCAGCAGCTTGACCACCGGGTGGGATGAAAAACTGTTTTTT,15,TRBV5-1,NA,TRBJ1-4,NA
CATSRAKGVSYEQYF,TGTGCCACCAGCAGAGCTAAGGGGGTTTCCTACGAGCAGTACTTC,15,TRBV15,NA,TRBJ2-7,NA
CASSLTVYEQYF,TGTGCCAGCAGTTTGACGGTCTACGAGCAGTACTTC,12,TRBV28,NA,TRBJ2-7,NA
CASSLSHSQETQYF,TGCGCCAGCAGCTTGTCTCACAGCCAAGAGACCCAGTACTTC,14,TRBV5-1,NA,TRBJ2-5,NA
CAITGDSTTGEQYF,TGTGCCATCACCGGGGACAGTACAACGGGCGAGCAGTACTTC,14,TRBV10-3,NA,TRBJ2-7,TRBD1
CASSIRTVGIYGYTF,TGTGCCAGTAGTATCCGGACAGTCGGGATCTATGGCTACACCTTC,15,TRBV19,NA,TRBJ1-2,NA
CASSQDRGGTNEKLFF,TGCGCCAGCAGCCAAGACAGGGGAGGCACTAATGAAAAACTGTTTTTT,16,TRBV4-3,NA,TRBJ1-4,NA
CASSLRREKETQYF,TGTGCCAGCAGCTTGAGGCGGGAGAAAGAGACCCAGTACTTC,14,TRBV5-4,NA,TRBJ2-5,TRBD2